Listed here are 11 T cell receptor beta chains from one sample, sequenced in a study of tumor-infiltrating lymphocytes in primary liver carcinoma. The researchers produced TCR beta cDNA from approximately 550 ng total RNA with a constant-region primer. What produced the TCR beta libraries was three nested multiplex PCR rounds using slightly modified ARM-PCR. Both of the initial two PCR rounds ran for around 10 cycles and employed TRBV1-TRBV30 forward primers alongside a C-beta reverse primer. Each CDR3 protein gets one entry after TCRdb re-called the multiplex PCR reads with MiXCR. Among 100,000 to 150,000 distinct CDR3 sequences, 64% were seen once, and the ten largest hold around 8.2%. Extraction of RNA together with DNA used roughly 18-32 mg of unsorted bulk tissue. Sequencing was performed on liver tumor tissue from sampling region 3. Subset in this sample: tumor region T3, left-lateral pole. All receptors come from a woman aged 55-69 years with primary liver carcinoma and hepatitis B virus infection.

The CDR3 sequence: CSVDGRLADEQYF. The CDR3 DNA sequence: TGCAGCGTTGATGGGAGGCTAGCGGACGAGCAGTACTTC. The V gene is TRBV29-1, the J gene TRBJ2-7, with 7 nucleotides matching TRBD2. V trimming: 3 bases; J trimming: 5 bases; junction bases outside the gene matches: 7. Germline CDR1 and CDR2: SQVTM and ANQGSEA. This CDR3 has 13 amino acids.

The CDR3 spells CASRLMGYQETQYF. In DNA form, the CDR3 reads TGTGCCAGCCGACTGATGGGGTACCAAGAGACCCAGTACTTC. The V gene is TRBV28, the J gene TRBJ2-5; D not certain. V was trimmed by 8 bases and J by 0 bases, leaving 13 bases between them. CDR3 length: 14 residues. CDR1 is MDHEN, CDR2 SYDVKM, per germline.

To note about this clonotype: Its ends do not fully match the called genes, so a read error is possible. V is TRBV10-2 and J is TRBJ2-5; D remains ambiguous. The CDR3 consists of 14 residues. Germline loops: CDR1 WSHSY, CDR2 SAAADI. The CDR3 DNA reads as TGCGTCAGCAGTGACGGCCGATACCAAGAGGCCCAGTACTTC. Translating gives CVSSDGRYQEAQYF.

Note on this clonotype: The CDR3 ends on some other residue instead of the conserved phenylalanine or tryptophan, so this is likely a read error. V is TRBV11-2 and J is TRBJ2-3, with 8 bases that match TRBD1. This CDR3 is 16 amino acids long. The trim removed 4 bases at V and 4 bases at J, leaving 10 bases unmatched. In germline, CDR1 is SGHAT, CDR2 FQNNGV. The CDR3 sequence is CASSSPPLQGADTQYS. In DNA, the CDR3 is TGTGCCAGCAGCTCACCCCCGTTACAGGGGGCAGATACGCAGTATTCT.

This clonotype has at least ten counts. This rearrangement joins TRBV10-1 to TRBJ2-7; D unclear. There are 13 residues in the CDR3. V lost 0 bases to trimming and J lost 3 bases, with 6 bases between them. CDR1 and CDR2 (germline): WNHNN, SYGVQD (reference sequence). CDR3 amino acids: CASSESGGYEQYF. The CDR3 coding sequence is TGCGCCAGCAGTGAGTCGGGCGGCTACGAGCAGTACTTC.

Turning to this clonotype: Here the CDR3 omits its conserved ending phenylalanine or tryptophan, so a read error is the likely source. The chain combines TRBV28 with TRBJ2-7; 9 nucleotides agree with TRBD1. The CDR3 sequence is 14 residues long. Germline lookup yields CDR1 MDHEN and CDR2 SYDVKM. In DNA, the CDR3 is TGTGCCAGCTGTTTCAGGACAGGGGTCGACGAGCAGTACTCT. It yields the protein CASCFRTGVDEQYS.

This clonotype was picked up a small number of times. This sequence may be a read error, since a much larger clone differs from it by one base. This sequence joins TRBV12-3 or TRBV12-4 and TRBJ2-3; no clear D. The CDR3 totals 13 residues. V lost 2 bases and J 3 bases, leaving 6 bases between the germline ends. The CDR3 loop is CASSLPETDTQYF. Here the CDR3 DNA reads TGTGCCAGCAGTTTACCGGAGACAGATACGCAGTATTTT.

This chain joins TRBV5-1 and TRBJ2-1; possibly TRBD1 for D (6 bases). The germline V gene has CDR1 SGHRS and CDR2 YFSETQ. The CDR3 consists of 15 residues. With 2 bases removed from V and 4 bases from J, the gap between germline ends came to 13 bases. CDR3 nucleotides: TGCGCCAGCAGCTTAGGGGGAGCGAATTACAATGAGCAGTTCTTC. As protein: CASSLGGANYNEQFF.

The V call is TRBV6-5, the J call TRBJ2-3, with TRBD1 matching 8 bases. The J segment lost 4 bases and the V segment lost 9 bases, leaving 9 bases of the junction unmatched. The CDR3 sequence is 14 residues long. The V gene's germline CDR1 is MNHEY and CDR2 SVGAGI. Here the CDR3 reads CASTRTGTSDTQYF. Written as DNA, the CDR3 is TGTGCCAGTACCAGGACAGGGACCTCAGATACGCAGTATTTT.

The V call is TRBV25-1, the J call TRBJ1-2; unclear D gene. The CDR3 spans 16 residues. V gave up 7 bases and J gave up 9 bases, with 27 bases separating them. CDR1 and CDR2 (germline): MGHDK, SYGVNS. As DNA, the CDR3 is TGTGCCAGCATTACCTCGGGCGAAGGCCGACGAGTTAGCTACACCTTC. Amino acid sequence: CASITSGEGRRVSYTF.

Only one count was recorded for this clonotype. Germline and junction disagree at one end, which may indicate a read error. The chain links TRBV11-2 to TRBJ2-1; D is unclear. The germline gives CDR1 SGHAT, CDR2 FQNNGV. The CDR3 runs to 14 residues. The CDR3 here is CASSLSGMYNERFF. DNA for the CDR3: TGTGCCAGCAGCTTAAGTGGGATGTACAATGAGCGGTTCTTC.